This paragraph covers one TCR beta chain sequence. The antigen it binds to is not known. No clone much larger than this one lies a single base away; base qualities are absent. V and J are truncated by 6 bases and 7 bases respectively, leaving an intervening sequence of 13 bases. There are 13 amino acids in the CDR3, from cysteine to phenylalanine inclusive. The retained sequence is limited to the CDR3, 39 bases, with the frame set at the first base. This entry comes from a study of blood T cell repertoires in COVID-19 (dated by TCRdb to 2020 to 2022). As for the study more broadly: The collaborator samples originated in the United States, Italy and Spain and spanned the acute and convalescent phases of COVID-19. The repertoires were released in a freely available public database meant as a resource for research on the immune response to SARS-CoV-2. Sample metadata almost always included a de-identified subject ID, COVID-19 status, age in years and sex. The material from the prospective study consisted of cDNA or gDNA derived from T cells, B-cell-depleted T cells, or PBMCs. Deeply sampled blood TCRbeta repertoires from subjects exposed to, actively infected with, or recovered from COVID-19 were included in the dataset. Samples came from the ongoing ImmuneRACE study (first 160 participants) plus 1,254 subjects from 6 global collaborators. Where HLA class I and class II types were available, the types were taken from metadata supplied by the sample provider, not from assay-based typing.

Whole blood was collected in K2EDTA tubes by collaborating institutions according to the institutions' own protocols. For TCRbeta analysis, collaborators shipped samples as frozen whole blood, isolated PBMCs, or DNA extracted from either of those sample types. Paper-wide results and their limitations: How much clinical and demographic metadata was included differed by source and by participant, and the metadata was provided uncurated.

TCRbeta CDR3 regions were amplified from genomic DNA by means of the immunoSEQ Assay, a bias-controlled multiplex PCR. As for how the authors treated the data: Within the assay, amplification of reference gene primers was used to estimate how many nucleated cells each sample contained. Sequence reads were collapsed and filtered to measure the absolute abundance of every unique TCRbeta CDR3 rearrangement. For each sample, productive Simpson clonality was calculated as the square root of Simpson's diversity index over productive rearrangements. In its TCRdb copy, this immuneACCESS table keeps in-frame sequences only and misses some clones. Where compared with another copy, unresolved V genes explain less than half of these, and the others have no known cause. The V and J calls and clone size come from that table; D and trimming were worked out from the DNA. This sample is represented by around 20,000 clones; about 89% of them were singletons. The ten top clones hold roughly 4% of the sample.

This TCR was recovered from a human donor in a cohort sampled during active COVID-19. The sample consisted of peripheral blood. This chain is built from TRBV12-3 or TRBV12-4 and TRBJ1-5; perhaps TRBD1 is the D gene, with 5 bases matching. The nucleotide sequence reads TGTGCCAGCAGAAAGCAGGGCAGGCAGCCCCAGCATTTT. Translated, it reads CASRKQGRQPQHF.